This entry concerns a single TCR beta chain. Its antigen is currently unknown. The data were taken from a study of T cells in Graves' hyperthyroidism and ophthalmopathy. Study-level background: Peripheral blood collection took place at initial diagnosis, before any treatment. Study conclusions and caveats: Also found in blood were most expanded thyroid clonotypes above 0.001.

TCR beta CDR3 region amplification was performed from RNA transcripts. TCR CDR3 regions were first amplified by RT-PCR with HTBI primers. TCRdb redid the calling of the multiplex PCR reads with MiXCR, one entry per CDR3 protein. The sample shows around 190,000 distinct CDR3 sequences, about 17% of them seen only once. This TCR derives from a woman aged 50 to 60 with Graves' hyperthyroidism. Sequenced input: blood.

In nucleotides, the CDR3 is TGTGCCAGCAGTTTGAGGCTAGCGGGGGGAGAGACCCAGTACTTC. Protein sequence: CASSLRLAGGETQYF. The chain uses TRBV27 and TRBJ2-5; TRBD2 matches at 11 bases. Germline CDR1 is MNHEY and CDR2 is SMNVEV (reference sequence). The CDR3 is 15 amino acids. V was pared by 3 bases and J by 4 bases, with 4 bases of the junction left unmatched.